Listed below are T cell receptor beta chains from one sample, sequenced in a study of monozygotic twins with cystic fibrosis. Sequencing used immunoSEQ multiplex PCR; TCRdb keeps in-frame clones, though not all of them. Here the sample spans approximately 23,000 clones, around nine tenths being singletons. The sample taken for sequencing was blood. These receptors were collected from a young woman with cystic fibrosis. Both conserved end residues are part of each CDR3. Fields, in order: clone size, J gene, V gene, D gene, CDR3 protein, CDR3 DNA. D genes are given only for firm matches. Not all rows give a size; the values are once, few, many and, for expanded clones, a class.

clone_size: few; j_call: TRBJ1-5; v_call: TRBV6-1; d_call: TRBD1; cdr3_aa: CASSRQGGHQPQHF; cdr3_nt: TGTGCCAGCAGCAGACAGGGAGGGCATCAGCCCCAGCATTTT
clone_size: .; j_call: TRBJ2-5; v_call: TRBV7-6; d_call: TRBD1; cdr3_aa: CASSVGTGRSETQYF; cdr3_nt: TGTGCCAGCAGCGTAGGGACAGGGCGGTCGGAGACCCAGTACTTC
clone_size: .; j_call: TRBJ2-7; v_call: TRBV19; d_call: .; cdr3_aa: CASSTWAGFSYEQYF; cdr3_nt: TGTGCCAGTAGTACCTGGGCAGGGTTCTCCTACGAGCAGTACTTC
clone_size: .; j_call: TRBJ1-5; v_call: TRBV7-7; d_call: .; cdr3_aa: CASSLAGHPFINQPQHF; cdr3_nt: TGTGCTAGCAGCTTAGCAGGACATCCTTTTATCAATCAGCCCCAGCATTTT
clone_size: .; j_call: TRBJ2-1; v_call: TRBV4-3; d_call: TRBD2; cdr3_aa: CASSQDRASGGLEQFF; cdr3_nt: TGCGCCAGCAGCCAAGATCGGGCTAGCGGGGGTCTGGAGCAGTTCTTC
clone_size: .; j_call: TRBJ2-5; v_call: TRBV7-9; d_call: TRBD1; cdr3_aa: CASSSVGQGPETQYF; cdr3_nt: TGTGCCAGCAGCTCCGTCGGACAGGGACCAGAGACCCAGTACTTC
clone_size: .; j_call: TRBJ2-3; v_call: TRBV5-1; d_call: TRBD2; cdr3_aa: CASSLGSSGGTDTQYF; cdr3_nt: TGCGCCAGCAGCTTGGGTAGTAGCGGGGGTACAGATACGCAGTATTTT
clone_size: .; j_call: TRBJ2-5; v_call: TRBV2; d_call: TRBD2; cdr3_aa: CASSPEGTSVLGQYF; cdr3_nt: TGTGCCAGCAGTCCTGAGGGGACTAGCGTCTTGGGCCAGTACTTC
clone_size: .; j_call: TRBJ1-4; v_call: TRBV4-2; d_call: .; cdr3_aa: CASSPGVGRAGEKLFF; cdr3_nt: TGTGCCAGCAGCCCCGGGGTTGGGAGGGCAGGGGAAAAACTGTTTTTT
clone_size: .; j_call: TRBJ2-6; v_call: TRBV5-6; d_call: .; cdr3_aa: CASRKPHQLGSGANVLTF; cdr3_nt: TGTGCCAGCAGAAAACCTCACCAACTAGGCTCTGGGGCCAACGTCCTGACTTTC
clone_size: .; j_call: TRBJ1-6; v_call: TRBV7-6; d_call: .; cdr3_aa: CASSLVSSYNSPLHF; cdr3_nt: TGTGCCAGCAGCTTAGTCAGCTCCTATAATTCACCCCTCCACTTT
clone_size: .; j_call: TRBJ2-5; v_call: TRBV5-4; d_call: .; cdr3_aa: CASSFGAGAYQETQYF; cdr3_nt: TGTGCCAGCAGCTTTGGCGCGGGGGCCTACCAAGAGACCCAGTACTTC
clone_size: .; j_call: TRBJ1-5; v_call: TRBV2; d_call: .; cdr3_aa: CASSELIGQPQHF; cdr3_nt: TGTGCCAGCAGTGAATTAATTGGTCAGCCCCAGCATTTT
clone_size: .; j_call: TRBJ2-2; v_call: TRBV19; d_call: .; cdr3_aa: CASLFAGFFGGELFF; cdr3_nt: TGTGCCAGCCTGTTCGCAGGGTTTTTTGGCGGGGAGCTGTTTTTT
clone_size: .; j_call: TRBJ1-6; v_call: TRBV5-1; d_call: .; cdr3_aa: CASSLEPTSSYNSPLHF; cdr3_nt: TGCGCCAGCAGCTTGGAGCCCACGAGCTCCTATAATTCACCCCTCCACTTT
clone_size: .; j_call: TRBJ1-2; v_call: TRBV5-1; d_call: .; cdr3_aa: CASSRSSGEKHGYTF; cdr3_nt: TGCGCCAGCAGCAGATCATCAGGGGAAAAACATGGCTACACCTTC
clone_size: .; j_call: TRBJ1-2; v_call: TRBV30; d_call: .; cdr3_aa: CAWMGQNLYGYTF; cdr3_nt: TGTGCCTGGATGGGGCAAAACCTCTATGGCTACACCTTC
clone_size: .; j_call: TRBJ1-1; v_call: TRBV5-6; d_call: .; cdr3_aa: CASSFDSLNTEAFF; cdr3_nt: TGTGCCAGCAGCTTTGACAGTTTGAACACTGAAGCTTTCTTT
clone_size: .; j_call: TRBJ1-6; v_call: TRBV5-1; d_call: .; cdr3_aa: CASSQPGEHSPLHF; cdr3_nt: TGCGCCAGCAGCCAGCCAGGGGAACATTCACCCCTCCACTTT
clone_size: .; j_call: TRBJ1-1; v_call: TRBV7-9; d_call: .; cdr3_aa: CASSEGRREHTEAFF; cdr3_nt: TGTGCCAGCAGCGAAGGCAGGCGGGAGCACACTGAAGCTTTCTTT
clone_size: .; j_call: TRBJ2-5; v_call: TRBV6-5; d_call: TRBD2; cdr3_aa: CASSYSTSGGETQYF; cdr3_nt: TGTGCCAGCAGTTACTCGACTAGCGGGGGAGAGACCCAGTACTTC
clone_size: .; j_call: TRBJ2-1; v_call: TRBV4-1; d_call: TRBD2; cdr3_aa: CASSRARAGGPSNEQFF; cdr3_nt: TGCGCCAGCAGCCGCGCCAGAGCGGGGGGGCCTTCCAATGAGCAGTTCTTC
clone_size: .; j_call: TRBJ1-3; v_call: TRBV7-2; d_call: .; cdr3_aa: CASSWTRGNTIYF; cdr3_nt: TGTGCCAGCAGCTGGACAAGAGGAAACACCATATATTTT
clone_size: .; j_call: TRBJ2-5; v_call: TRBV5-1; d_call: TRBD1; cdr3_aa: CASKGAQETQYF; cdr3_nt: TGCGCCAGCAAGGGGGCCCAAGAGACCCAGTACTTC
clone_size: .; j_call: TRBJ1-2; v_call: TRBV28; d_call: TRBD1; cdr3_aa: CASSPGTANYGYTF; cdr3_nt: TGTGCCAGCAGCCCCGGGACAGCTAACTATGGCTACACCTTC
clone_size: once; j_call: TRBJ1-2; v_call: TRBV12-5; d_call: TRBD1; cdr3_aa: CASGLARGGEQGAANYGYTF; cdr3_nt: TGTGCTAGTGGTTTGGCACGGGGTGGGGAACAGGGGGCCGCTAACTATGGCTACACCTTC
clone_size: .; j_call: TRBJ1-5; v_call: TRBV15; d_call: .; cdr3_aa: CATSRVSGDQPQHF; cdr3_nt: TGTGCCACCAGCAGAGTATCTGGGGATCAGCCCCAGCATTTT
clone_size: .; j_call: TRBJ2-5; v_call: TRBV5-1; d_call: TRBD2; cdr3_aa: CASSQGTSGGPETQYF; cdr3_nt: TGCGCCAGCAGCCAGGGAACTAGCGGGGGGCCAGAGACCCAGTACTTC
clone_size: once; j_call: TRBJ2-2; v_call: TRBV19; d_call: .; cdr3_aa: CASSTSHSTGELFF; cdr3_nt: TGTGCCAGTAGTACCTCCCATAGCACCGGGGAGCTGTTTTTT
clone_size: .; j_call: TRBJ2-7; v_call: TRBV10-3; d_call: TRBD2; cdr3_aa: CATGTSGVSEQYF; cdr3_nt: TGTGCCACTGGGACTAGCGGGGTGTCCGAGCAGTACTTC
clone_size: .; j_call: TRBJ1-3; v_call: TRBV5-1; d_call: .; cdr3_aa: CASSSDESTSGNTIYF; cdr3_nt: TGCGCCAGCAGTTCTGATGAATCCACCTCTGGAAACACCATATATTTT
clone_size: .; j_call: TRBJ1-1; v_call: TRBV6-6; d_call: .; cdr3_aa: CASRGVRDTEAFF; cdr3_nt: TGTGCCAGCAGAGGAGTCCGGGACACTGAAGCTTTCTTT
clone_size: once; j_call: TRBJ1-1; v_call: TRBV6-4; d_call: .; cdr3_aa: CASSQARNTEAFF; cdr3_nt: TGTGCCAGCAGTCAAGCTAGAAACACTGAAGCTTTCTTT
clone_size: .; j_call: TRBJ1-4; v_call: TRBV7-6; d_call: TRBD1; cdr3_aa: CASSQRRGEGTNEKLFF; cdr3_nt: TGTGCCAGCAGCCAACGCAGGGGGGAAGGAACTAATGAAAAACTGTTTTTT
clone_size: few; j_call: TRBJ1-2; v_call: TRBV5-1; d_call: .; cdr3_aa: CASSLAGSYGYTF; cdr3_nt: TGCGCCAGCAGCTTGGCGGGGAGCTATGGCTACACCTTC